This paragraph covers one TCR beta chain sequence. Assay used: immunoSEQ multiplex PCR; TCRdb lists only in-frame clones, some missing. The table has fewer than 80,000 clones, roughly nine tenths seen once. The length of the CDR3 is 12 residues. V lost 6 bases and J 5 bases, leaving 12 bases between the germline ends. Germline V gene data show CDR1 as SGHRS and CDR2 as YFSETQ. This record belongs to a study of T cell changes during pregnancy in multiple sclerosis. Sequences were derived from CD4+ T cells from peripheral blood mononuclear cells, sampled in the third trimester of pregnancy. This chain uses TRBV5-1 with TRBJ2-7; D ambiguous. The receptor's source is a female donor in good health, enrolled as a control in a pregnancy study. The CDR3 region has the DNA TGCGCCAGCAACCCAGGTACGAACGAGCAGTACTTC. Translating gives CASNPGTNEQYF.